This T cell receptor (beta chain) derives from a study of T cell responses to AZD1222 COVID-19 vaccine (dated by TCRdb to about 2021). Background on the whole study: A total of more than 230 trial participants underwent TCR sequencing, of whom nearly 210 received two doses of AZD1222 and around 26 received two doses of the MenACWY control vaccine. Trial participants were enrolled by age into 18-55, 56-69 and 70-plus year subgroups, with around 150, 28 and 57 TCR-sequenced participants respectively.

The CDR3 regions of human TCRbeta chains were subjected to immunosequencing. As for the original processing: TCRs in the repertoires were compared against a reference library of SARS-CoV-2-specific TCRs that had been generated with the MIRA antigen-specificity platform. Breadth was defined as the fraction of unique TCRs that were SARS-CoV-2-associated, and depth was defined as the fraction of total T cells that were SARS-CoV-2-associated. Using the MIRA data, each spike-specific TCR was mapped to the spike region that the TCR reacts to and placed in a CD4 or CD8 class. Log10-transformed breadth and depth values were compared by one-way ANOVA with Sidak's multiple comparisons tests. TCRdb obtained this table from immuneACCESS and retained in-frame rearrangements with V and J assigned. These tables miss some clones; where compared with another copy, unresolved V genes account for less than half of the shortfall, and the remainder is unexplained. V and J calls and clone size are given by that table; D and trimming were obtained from the DNA. In this sample the table shows some 150,000 clones, around 92% of which occur a single time. Roughly 4.4% of the sample is in the top ten clones.

Overall study results and their limits: Spike-specific TCR breadth and depth rose significantly after two AZD1222 doses compared with day 0 and with MenACWY recipients. The 56-69-year group was small, and its depth increase did not reach significance, likely because of low power. Most participants were white British and females outnumbered males, and the authors suggested that clonal diversity may have been underestimated. Because no day 14 peak-response samples were available, the repertoires could be characterized only after the peak T cell response. The vaccine-associated CD4 TCRs covered the entire spike protein, and the dominant responses fell in regions 160-218 and 743-854. Conclusions about previously exposed vaccinees were limited because only six AZD1222 recipients were SARS-CoV-2 seropositive at baseline. Epitopes outside the regions mutated in the B.1.351 and B.1.1.7 variants were reportedly recognized by nearly half of the unique spike-specific TCRs.

In light of the paper, this sample's time point label describes: baseline before first vaccination. The sample's treatment or condition label, in plain terms: meningococcal conjugate vaccine given as trial control. Samples from vaccinated people were obtained from the UK trials COV001 and COV002, which included a single-blind randomized controlled phase 2/3 trial of AZD1222 (ChAdOx1 nCoV-19) in healthy adults. For TCRbeta chain sequencing, PBMC samples were collected from trial participants at day 0 and at day 28 after the second dose. V drops 3 bases and J drops 1 base, leaving 12 bases in between. Including the terminal cysteine and phenylalanine, the CDR3 comprises 15 residues. This entry keeps only the CDR3 DNA: 45 bases, framed from base 1. CDR1 LGHNA and CDR2 YSLEER are derived from the germline V gene. This clone was detected only a few times. Its antigen is currently not known. Within one base of it there is no much larger clone, and no base qualities were kept.

The specimen comprised peripheral blood, sampled on day 0 of MenACWY control vaccination. The origin of this receptor is an adult in good health. The rearrangement combines TRBV4-3 with TRBJ1-1; the D gene is unclear. The nucleotides are TGCGCCAGCAGCCAGGACTACTGGGGGAACACTGAAGCTTTCTTT. This translates into CASSQDYWGNTEAFF.